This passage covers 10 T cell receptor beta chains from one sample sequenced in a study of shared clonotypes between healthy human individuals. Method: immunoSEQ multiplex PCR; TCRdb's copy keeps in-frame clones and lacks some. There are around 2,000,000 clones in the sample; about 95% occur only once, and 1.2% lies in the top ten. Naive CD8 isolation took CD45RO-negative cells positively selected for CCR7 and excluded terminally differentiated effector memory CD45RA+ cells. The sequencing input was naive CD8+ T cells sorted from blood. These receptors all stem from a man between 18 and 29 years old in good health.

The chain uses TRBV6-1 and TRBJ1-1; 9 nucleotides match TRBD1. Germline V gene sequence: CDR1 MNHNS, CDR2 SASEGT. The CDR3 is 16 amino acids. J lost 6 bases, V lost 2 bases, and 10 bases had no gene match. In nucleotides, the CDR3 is TGTGCCAGCAGTGAACCCCGAGGACAGGGGTACGCTGAAGCTTTCTTT. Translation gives CASSEPRGQGYAEAFF.

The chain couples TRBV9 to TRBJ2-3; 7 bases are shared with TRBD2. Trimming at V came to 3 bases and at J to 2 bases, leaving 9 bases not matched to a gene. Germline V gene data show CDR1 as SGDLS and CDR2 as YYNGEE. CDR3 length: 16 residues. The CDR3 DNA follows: TGTGCCAGCAGCGCAGTTGCTAGCGGCCTCACAGATACGCAGTATTTT. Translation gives CASSAVASGLTDTQYF.

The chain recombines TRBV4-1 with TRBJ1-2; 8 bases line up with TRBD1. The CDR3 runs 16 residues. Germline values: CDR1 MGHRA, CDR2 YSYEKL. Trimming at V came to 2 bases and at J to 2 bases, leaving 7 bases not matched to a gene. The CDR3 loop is CASSQQQGGSNYGYTF. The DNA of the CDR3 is TGCGCCAGCAGCCAACAACAGGGGGGGAGCAACTATGGCTACACCTTC.

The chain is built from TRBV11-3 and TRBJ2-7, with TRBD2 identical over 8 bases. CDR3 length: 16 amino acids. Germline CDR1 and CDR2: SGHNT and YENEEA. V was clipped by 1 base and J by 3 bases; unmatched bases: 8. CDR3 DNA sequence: TGTGCCAGCAGCTTAGGCGGGGCTAGCGGGCACTACGAGCAGTACTTC. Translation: CASSLGGASGHYEQYF. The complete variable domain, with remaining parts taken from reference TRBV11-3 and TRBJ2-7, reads EAGVVQSPRYKIIEKKQPVAFWCNPISGHNTLYWYLQNLGQGPELLIRYENEEAVDDSQLPKDRFSAERLKGVDSTLKIQPAELGDSAVYLCASSLGGASGHYEQYFGPGTRLTVT.

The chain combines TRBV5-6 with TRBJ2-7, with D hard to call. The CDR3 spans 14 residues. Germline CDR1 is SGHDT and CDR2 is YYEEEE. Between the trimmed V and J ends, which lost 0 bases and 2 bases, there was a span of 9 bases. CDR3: CASSLATSPYEQYF. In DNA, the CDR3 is TGTGCCAGCAGCTTGGCGACTTCACCCTACGAGCAGTACTTC.

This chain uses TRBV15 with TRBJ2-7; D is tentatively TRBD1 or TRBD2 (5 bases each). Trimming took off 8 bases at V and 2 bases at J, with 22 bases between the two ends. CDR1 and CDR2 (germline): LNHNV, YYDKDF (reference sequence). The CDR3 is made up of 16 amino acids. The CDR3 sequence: CATSRTPGQITYEQYF. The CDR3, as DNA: TGTGCCACCTCACGAACGCCGGGGCAGATCACCTACGAGCAGTACTTC.

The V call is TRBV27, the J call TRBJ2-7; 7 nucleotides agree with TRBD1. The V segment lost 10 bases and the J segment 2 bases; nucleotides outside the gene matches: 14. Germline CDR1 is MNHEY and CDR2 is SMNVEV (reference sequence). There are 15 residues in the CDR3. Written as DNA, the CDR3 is TGTGCCACCAGCCCGTTGGGACAGTCTACCTACGAGCAGTACTTC. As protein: CATSPLGQSTYEQYF.

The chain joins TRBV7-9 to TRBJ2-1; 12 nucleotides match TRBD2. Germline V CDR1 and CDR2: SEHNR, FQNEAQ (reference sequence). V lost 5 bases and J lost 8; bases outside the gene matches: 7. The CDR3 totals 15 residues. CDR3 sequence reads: CASSAGLAGFDEQFF. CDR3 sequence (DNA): TGTGCCAGCAGCGCGGGACTAGCGGGTTTCGATGAGCAGTTCTTC.

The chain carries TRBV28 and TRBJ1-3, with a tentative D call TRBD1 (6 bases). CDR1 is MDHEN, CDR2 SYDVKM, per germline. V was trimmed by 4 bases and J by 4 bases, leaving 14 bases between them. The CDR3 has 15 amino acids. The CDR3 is CASSSREGGGNTIYF. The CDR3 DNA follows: TGTGCCAGCAGTTCCCGGGAGGGGGGAGGAAACACCATATATTTT.

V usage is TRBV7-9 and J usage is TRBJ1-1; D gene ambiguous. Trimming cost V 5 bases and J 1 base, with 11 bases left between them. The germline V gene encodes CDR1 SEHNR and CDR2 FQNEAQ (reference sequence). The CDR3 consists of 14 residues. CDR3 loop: CASSPSGKNTEAFF. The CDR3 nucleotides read TGTGCCAGCAGCCCCAGCGGTAAGAACACTGAAGCTTTCTTT. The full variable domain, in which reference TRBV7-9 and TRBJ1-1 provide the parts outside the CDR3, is DTGVSQNPRHKITKRGQNVTFRCDPISEHNRLYWYRQTLGQGPEFLTYFQNEAQLEKSRLLSDRFSAERPKGSFSTLEIQRTEQGDSAMYLCASSPSGKNTEAFFGQGTRLTVV.